Listed below are T cell receptor beta chains from one sample, sequenced in a study of T cell repertoires in cytomegalovirus infection. TCRdb reanalysed the reads using MiXCR and keeps one entry per CDR3 protein. The table records hundreds of thousands of distinct CDR3 sequences, roughly 42% of them present only once. These receptors have no identified antigens. Sequenced material: cultured PBMCs, taken from culture after CMV antigen stimulation. These receptors all come from a human donor in good health (CMV status not recorded). Some clones in this sample may be carry-over from other donors' samples. CDR3s include the opening cysteine and the closing phenylalanine or tryptophan. Fields, in order: J gene, V gene, clone size, CDR3 protein. The size entry is marked missing in some rows and otherwise reads once, few, many or a size class.

J gene: TRBJ2-1; V gene: TRBV7-2; clone size: -; CDR3 protein: CASSPPGDPEQFF
J gene: TRBJ2-7; V gene: TRBV2; clone size: -; CDR3 protein: CASSTTSGINEQYF
J gene: TRBJ2-4; V gene: TRBV7-2; clone size: -; CDR3 protein: CASSFRTSGENIQYF
J gene: TRBJ2-1; V gene: TRBV23-1; clone size: -; CDR3 protein: CASGGQGPYNEQFF
J gene: TRBJ2-3; V gene: TRBV7-8; clone size: few; CDR3 protein: CASRVLPTDTQYF
J gene: TRBJ1-2; V gene: TRBV4-1; clone size: few; CDR3 protein: CASSQDRTVSPYTF
J gene: TRBJ2-5; V gene: TRBV7-2; clone size: -; CDR3 protein: CASSLVGSGRIETQYF
J gene: TRBJ1-5; V gene: TRBV27; clone size: -; CDR3 protein: CASSFGGDTQPQHF
J gene: TRBJ1-6; V gene: TRBV6-2/TRBV6-3; clone size: few; CDR3 protein: CASNRQNLYNSPLHF
J gene: TRBJ1-5; V gene: TRBV27; clone size: -; CDR3 protein: CASSVRDRGQPQHF